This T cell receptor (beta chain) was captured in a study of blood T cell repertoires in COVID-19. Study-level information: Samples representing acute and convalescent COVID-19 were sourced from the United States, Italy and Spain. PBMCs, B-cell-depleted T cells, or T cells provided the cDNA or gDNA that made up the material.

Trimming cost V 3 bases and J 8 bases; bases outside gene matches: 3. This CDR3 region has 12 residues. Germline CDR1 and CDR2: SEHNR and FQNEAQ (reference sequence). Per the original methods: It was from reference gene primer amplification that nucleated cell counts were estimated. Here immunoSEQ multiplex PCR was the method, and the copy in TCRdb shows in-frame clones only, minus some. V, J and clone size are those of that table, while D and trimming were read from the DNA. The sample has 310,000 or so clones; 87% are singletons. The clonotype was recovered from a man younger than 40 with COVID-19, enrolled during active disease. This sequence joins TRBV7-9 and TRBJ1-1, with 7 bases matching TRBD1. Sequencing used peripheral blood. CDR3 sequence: CASSFLGQEAFF. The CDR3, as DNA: TGTGCCAGCAGCTTTTTGGGACAGGAAGCTTTCTTT.